The rows below give T cell receptor beta chains drawn from one sample of a study of human T cells and chemical hapten exposure. TCRdb processed the RACE reads anew with MiXCR; each CDR3 protein has one entry. Here the sample spans just over 80,000 distinct CDR3 sequences, roughly 10% being singletons. The specimen was whole blood, collected in connection with sensitization to the hapten diphenylcyclopropenone (DPC). The receptor set was obtained from a woman in her fifties or sixties with alopecia areata. Some clones in this sample may be carry-over from other donors' samples. CDR3s include the opening cysteine and the closing phenylalanine or tryptophan. Fields, in order: CDR3 protein, CDR3 DNA, V gene, clone size, D gene, J gene. A D gene is named only where the DNA matches it firmly. The size field is filled for only some rows; it gives once, few, many or a size class.

cdr3_aa: CASRRLRGSEAFF
cdr3_nt: TGTGCCAGCAGACGACTCAGGGGGTCTGAAGCTTTCTTT
v_call: TRBV27
clone_size: few
d_call: TRBD1
j_call: TRBJ1-1

cdr3_aa: CASSRDSNQPQHF
cdr3_nt: TGTGCCAGCAGCCGGGACAGCAATCAGCCCCAGCATTTT
v_call: TRBV28
clone_size: many
d_call: NA
j_call: TRBJ1-5

cdr3_aa: CSALLEEGALTYEQFF
cdr3_nt: TGCAGTGCCCTATTGGAAGAGGGAGCACTTACATATGAGCAGTTCTTC
v_call: TRBV20-1
clone_size: NA
d_call: NA
j_call: TRBJ2-1

cdr3_aa: CASSPRPGSSTDTQYF
cdr3_nt: TGTGCCAGCAGCCCGAGGCCGGGCTCAAGCACAGATACGCAGTATTTT
v_call: TRBV9
clone_size: few
d_call: NA
j_call: TRBJ2-3

cdr3_aa: CASRLQGGTDTQYF
cdr3_nt: TGCGCCAGCAGACTCCAGGGTGGCACAGATACGCAGTATTTT
v_call: TRBV5-1
clone_size: many
d_call: NA
j_call: TRBJ2-3

cdr3_aa: CASSPYRAEAFF
cdr3_nt: TGTGCCAGCAGCCCCTATAGGGCGGAAGCTTTCTTT
v_call: TRBV7-8
clone_size: NA
d_call: NA
j_call: TRBJ1-1

cdr3_aa: CSVEGQGTYEQYF
cdr3_nt: TGCAGCGTTGAAGGCCAGGGGACCTACGAGCAGTACTTC
v_call: TRBV29-1
clone_size: NA
d_call: NA
j_call: TRBJ2-7

cdr3_aa: CASSHQGSNQPQHF
cdr3_nt: TGTGCCAGCAGCCATCAGGGGAGCAATCAGCCCCAGCATTTT
v_call: TRBV12-3/TRBV12-4
clone_size: NA
d_call: NA
j_call: TRBJ1-5

cdr3_aa: CASGPGTESNQPQHF
cdr3_nt: TGTGCCAGCGGACCCGGGACGGAAAGCAATCAGCCCCAGCATTTT
v_call: TRBV10-3
clone_size: few
d_call: NA
j_call: TRBJ1-5

cdr3_aa: CASSNGWNEQYF
cdr3_nt: TGTGCCAGCAGCAACGGATGGAACGAGCAGTACTTC
v_call: TRBV21-1
clone_size: few
d_call: NA
j_call: TRBJ2-7

cdr3_aa: CASSFQVNTEAFF
cdr3_nt: TGTGCCAGCAGTTTTCAGGTTAACACTGAAGCTTTCTTT
v_call: TRBV12-3/TRBV12-4
clone_size: NA
d_call: NA
j_call: TRBJ1-1

cdr3_aa: CASSPIGGFNIQYF
cdr3_nt: TGTGCCAGCTCACCAATCGGAGGGTTTAACATTCAGTACTTC
v_call: TRBV18
clone_size: NA
d_call: NA
j_call: TRBJ2-4

cdr3_aa: CASSLRDRDEAFF
cdr3_nt: TGTGCCAGCAGCCTCCGGGACAGAGATGAAGCTTTCTTT
v_call: TRBV7-2
clone_size: NA
d_call: TRBD1
j_call: TRBJ1-1

cdr3_aa: CASSLGVLSNQPQHF
cdr3_nt: TGTGCCAGCAGTTTGGGGGTATTAAGCAATCAGCCCCAGCATTTT
v_call: TRBV28
clone_size: NA
d_call: NA
j_call: TRBJ1-5

cdr3_aa: CASSYSSGGYNEQFF
cdr3_nt: TGTGCCAGCAGCTACTCTAGCGGGGGCTACAATGAGCAGTTCTTC
v_call: TRBV7-3
clone_size: few
d_call: TRBD2
j_call: TRBJ2-1

cdr3_aa: CASSPIITRDGPYEQYF
cdr3_nt: TGTGCCAGCTCACCAATTATAACCCGGGACGGACCCTACGAGCAGTACTTC
v_call: TRBV18
clone_size: many
d_call: NA
j_call: TRBJ2-7

cdr3_aa: CASSPGGGINTIYF
cdr3_nt: TGTGCCAGCAGTCCAGGGGGTGGTATAAACACCATATATTTT
v_call: TRBV7-6
clone_size: NA
d_call: TRBD1
j_call: TRBJ1-3

cdr3_aa: CASSKRTVDGYTF
cdr3_nt: TGTGCCAGCAGCAAAAGGACAGTGGATGGCTACACCTTC
v_call: TRBV7-9
clone_size: NA
d_call: NA
j_call: TRBJ1-2

cdr3_aa: CASRSHPGQGTEAFF
cdr3_nt: TGTGCCAGCAGATCCCATCCGGGACAGGGAACTGAAGCTTTCTTT
v_call: TRBV5-4
clone_size: many
d_call: TRBD1
j_call: TRBJ1-1

cdr3_aa: CASSYAGNNEQFF
cdr3_nt: TGTGCCAGCAGCTATGCGGGGAACAATGAGCAGTTCTTC
v_call: TRBV7-2
clone_size: NA
d_call: NA
j_call: TRBJ2-1

cdr3_aa: CASSPLAGGYNEQFF
cdr3_nt: TGTGCCAGCAGCCCACTAGCGGGGGGGTACAATGAGCAGTTCTTC
v_call: TRBV18
clone_size: many
d_call: TRBD2
j_call: TRBJ2-1

cdr3_aa: CASRQLAGGYNEQFF
cdr3_nt: TGTGCCAGCAGGCAGCTAGCGGGAGGGTACAATGAGCAGTTCTTC
v_call: TRBV28
clone_size: NA
d_call: TRBD2
j_call: TRBJ2-1

cdr3_aa: CSARWDTSRNEQFF
cdr3_nt: TGCAGTGCTAGATGGGACACCAGCCGCAATGAGCAGTTCTTC
v_call: TRBV20-1
clone_size: few
d_call: NA
j_call: TRBJ2-1

cdr3_aa: CAIGGTGGVYGYTF
cdr3_nt: TGTGCCATCGGAGGGACAGGGGGCGTCTATGGCTACACCTTC
v_call: TRBV10-3
clone_size: few
d_call: TRBD1
j_call: TRBJ1-2

cdr3_aa: CASSFNRGMQPQHF
cdr3_nt: TGTGCCAGCAGTTTCAACAGGGGGATGCAGCCCCAGCATTTT
v_call: TRBV27
clone_size: NA
d_call: TRBD1
j_call: TRBJ1-5

cdr3_aa: CASSVASGVETQYF
cdr3_nt: TGTGCCAGCAGCGTGGCTAGCGGGGTTGAGACCCAGTACTTC
v_call: TRBV9
clone_size: NA
d_call: TRBD2
j_call: TRBJ2-5

cdr3_aa: CSARPPDGYTF
cdr3_nt: TGCAGTGCCAGACCCCCAGATGGCTACACCTTC
v_call: TRBV20-1
clone_size: NA
d_call: NA
j_call: TRBJ1-2

cdr3_aa: CSARDGPGTGGNYGYTF
cdr3_nt: TGCAGTGCTAGAGATGGTCCCGGGACAGGGGGCAACTATGGCTACACCTTC
v_call: TRBV20-1
clone_size: few
d_call: TRBD1
j_call: TRBJ1-2

cdr3_aa: CAISDLWRGQPPSNTGELFF
cdr3_nt: TGTGCCATCAGTGACCTCTGGAGGGGTCAGCCCCCTTCGAACACCGGGGAGCTGTTTTTT
v_call: TRBV10-3
clone_size: once
d_call: NA
j_call: TRBJ2-2

cdr3_aa: CASISGARVPDTQYF
cdr3_nt: TGTGCCAGCATATCGGGGGCGCGGGTTCCAGATACGCAGTATTTT
v_call: TRBV28
clone_size: NA
d_call: NA
j_call: TRBJ2-3

cdr3_aa: CASNMDGNTEAFF
cdr3_nt: TGTGCCAGCAATATGGACGGGAACACTGAAGCTTTCTTT
v_call: TRBV6-2/TRBV6-3
clone_size: NA
d_call: NA
j_call: TRBJ1-1

cdr3_aa: CATSRDRRGYEQYF
cdr3_nt: TGTGCCACCAGCAGAGATAGGCGGGGTTACGAGCAGTACTTC
v_call: TRBV15
clone_size: NA
d_call: NA
j_call: TRBJ2-7

cdr3_aa: CASRSTDTQYF
cdr3_nt: TGTGCCAGCAGATCCACAGATACGCAGTATTTT
v_call: TRBV11-1
clone_size: NA
d_call: NA
j_call: TRBJ2-3

cdr3_aa: CASTLTSNQPQHF
cdr3_nt: TGTGCCAGCACGCTCACAAGCAATCAGCCCCAGCATTTT
v_call: TRBV6-1
clone_size: NA
d_call: NA
j_call: TRBJ1-5

cdr3_aa: CASSLSGETYEQYF
cdr3_nt: TGTGCCAGCAGTTTATCGGGGGAGACCTACGAGCAGTACTTC
v_call: TRBV27
clone_size: NA
d_call: NA
j_call: TRBJ2-7

cdr3_aa: CASSSLETQYF
cdr3_nt: TGTGCCAGCAGCTCCCTGGAGACCCAGTACTTC
v_call: TRBV7-6
clone_size: many
d_call: NA
j_call: TRBJ2-5

cdr3_aa: CASSHFPYQETQYF
cdr3_nt: TGTGCCAGCAGCCACTTCCCATACCAAGAGACCCAGTACTTC
v_call: TRBV3-1
clone_size: many
d_call: NA
j_call: TRBJ2-5

cdr3_aa: CASSPVGLTDTQYF
cdr3_nt: TGTGCCAGCAGCCCCGTCGGGCTCACAGATACGCAGTATTTT
v_call: TRBV12-3/TRBV12-4
clone_size: few
d_call: NA
j_call: TRBJ2-3

cdr3_aa: CSAPKGRNTGELFF
cdr3_nt: TGCAGTGCCCCCAAGGGGCGCAACACCGGGGAGCTGTTTTTT
v_call: TRBV20-1
clone_size: NA
d_call: NA
j_call: TRBJ2-2

cdr3_aa: CSASMVAYEQYF
cdr3_nt: TGCAGTGCTAGTATGGTAGCCTACGAGCAGTACTTC
v_call: TRBV20-1
clone_size: few
d_call: NA
j_call: TRBJ2-7

cdr3_aa: CASRIAGIDTQYF
cdr3_nt: TGTGCCAGCAGGATAGCGGGCATAGATACGCAGTATTTT
v_call: TRBV11-2
clone_size: NA
d_call: TRBD2
j_call: TRBJ2-3

cdr3_aa: CASSLAGLAVNEQFF
cdr3_nt: TGTGCCAGCAGTTTAGCTGGACTAGCTGTAAATGAGCAGTTCTTC
v_call: TRBV12-3/TRBV12-4
clone_size: many
d_call: TRBD2
j_call: TRBJ2-1